This TCR beta chain originates from a study of cytomegalovirus exposure and HLA in healthy donors. Study-wide results and limits: Most TCR sequences showed up rarely, but some public TCRs showed up in many donors. First-cohort TCR clusters were later found to tend to co-occur in the 120 validation repertoires.

Worth noting for this clone: Antigen unknown. One junction end does not reproduce the germline sequence, and a read error may be involved.

The donors were in the roughly 120-subject validation cohort; that cohort was separate from the roughly 730-subject first cohort. Germline V gene lookup returns CDR1 SSHAT and CDR2 FNYEAQ (reference sequence). This CDR3 contains 15 residues. The protocol was immunoSEQ multiplex PCR, while the TCRdb copy is restricted to in-frame clones and leaves out a portion. The data show tens of thousands of clones, with approximately 93% seen just once and less than 4.5% held by the top ten. V and J are TRBV7-7 and TRBJ1-3; D gene ambiguous. The sequencing input was PBMCs. The receptor comes from a young man in good health and CMV-seropositive. The DNA for the CDR3 is TGTGCTAGCAGCTTCCCACGGGAGGCTGGAAACACCATATATTTT. Amino acids: CASSFPREAGNTIYF.